Listed here is a single T cell receptor (beta chain). Antigen specificity is unknown. Genomic DNA acted as the template from which TCR beta VDJ combination and CDR3 sequence profiling were carried out. TCRdb passed the reads through MiXCR, listing each CDR3 protein once. The sample includes about 400,000 distinct CDR3 sequences, about 70% of them seen just once. This sample is drawn from a study of CD8+CD57+ T cells in acquired aplastic anemia. Study context: When averaged, DNA from sorted CD4+ and CD8+ cells came to about 3 ug.

Study-wide findings and caveats: Around 27 CD8+ CDR3 sequences occurred in both the patients and the controls.

The germline V gene encodes CDR1 SEHNR and CDR2 FQNEAQ (reference sequence). CDR3 length equals 15 residues. Trimming removed 1 base from V and 16 bases from J; junction bases left unmatched: 15. The gene calls are TRBV7-9 and TRBJ1-4; 7 nucleotides line up with TRBD1. The specimen sequenced was sorted CD4+, CD8+, or CD8+CD57+ T cells (not recorded which) from PBMCs. The sequence was obtained from a human donor in good health, serving as a control. The chain's CDR3 is CASSLEVARRQGRFF. The CDR3 bases are TGTGCCAGCAGCTTAGAAGTAGCGCGGCGACAGGGCCGGTTTTTT.